The 8 T cell receptor beta chains listed next were all sequenced from one sample in a study of T cell responses to AZD1222 COVID-19 vaccine. The assay was immunoSEQ multiplex PCR, and TCRdb's table has in-frame clones only and misses some. The table records 200,000 to 300,000 clones, roughly 93% of them present only once. The source was peripheral blood, collected on day 0 of AZD1222 vaccination. Receptors were obtained from an adult in good health.

This chain links TRBV4-1 with TRBJ1-5, with 11 bases matching TRBD1. The V segment lost 3 bases and the J segment 5 bases; nucleotides outside the gene matches: 3. Germline CDR1 and CDR2: MGHRA and YSYEKL. The length of the CDR3 is 15 residues. The CDR3 coding sequence is TGCGCCAGCAGCCAGGGACAGGGGGGCGATCAGCCCCAGCATTTT. This translates into CASSQGQGGDQPQHF.

The gene calls are TRBV29-1 and TRBJ1-2; possibly TRBD1 for D (6 bases). The V end was cut by 2 bases, the J end by 4 bases, with 14 bases between. CDR3 length: 14 residues. Germline V gene data show CDR1 as SQVTM and CDR2 as ANQGSEA. CDR3 bases: TGCAGCGTTGAATTGGGGGGCGCCGGCTATGGCTACACCTTC. Translating it yields CSVELGGAGYGYTF.

The J gene is TRBJ2-7, the V gene TRBV9; D could derive from TRBD1 or TRBD2 (5 bases each). V lost 7 bases and J lost 4, with 9 bases in between. The CDR3 has 11 residues. Germline loops: CDR1 SGDLS, CDR2 YYNGEE. CDR3 residues: CASGTGYEQYF. CDR3 DNA sequence: TGTGCCAGCGGGACGGGGTACGAGCAGTACTTC.

The rearrangement joins TRBV3-1 (or the pseudogene TRBV3-2) to TRBJ2-7; no clear D. The CDR3 is 11 residues long. CDR1 is LGHDT and CDR2 is YNNKEL in the germline V gene (reference sequence). V was trimmed by 3 bases and J by 6 bases, leaving 6 bases between them. The CDR3 nucleotides read TGTGCCAGCAGCCAGGCATTCGAGCAGTACTTC. Its translation is CASSQAFEQYF.

This clone appeared once. V usage is TRBV3-1 (or the pseudogene TRBV3-2) and J usage is TRBJ2-5; 9 nucleotides align to TRBD2. CDR1 is LGHDT, CDR2 YNNKEL, per germline (reference sequence). There are 16 residues in the CDR3. J was trimmed by 6 bases and V by 1 base; bases with no gene match: 9. DNA of the CDR3: TGTGCCAGCAGCCAAGTGACTAGCGGACCTTTCCAGACCCAGTACTTC. It yields the protein CASSQVTSGPFQTQYF.

V is TRBV11-3 and J is TRBJ2-1; 16 positions agree with TRBD2. V lost 4 bases to trimming and J lost 10 bases; unmatched junction nucleotides: 10. The germline CDR1 and CDR2 sequences are SGHNT and YENEEA. This CDR3 comprises 17 residues. CDR3 in DNA: TGTGCCAGCAGCTCCTCAGGGACTAGCGGGAGGGCTCGCGAGCAGTTCTTC. Translation gives CASSSSGTSGRAREQFF.

The chain employs TRBV25-1 and TRBJ1-6; D gene unclear. Per germline, CDR1 MGHDK and CDR2 SYGVNS. The CDR3 runs to 12 residues. As DNA, the CDR3 is TGTGGCACTAGGTTTGGGAATTCACCCCTCCACTTT. It specifies CGTRFGNSPLHF. Supplemented by reference TRBV25-1 and TRBJ1-6, the full variable domain reads EADIYQTPRYLVIGTGKKITLECSQTMGHDKMYWYQQDPGMELHLIHYSYGVNSTEKGDLSSESTVSRIRTEHFPLTLESARPSHTSQYLCGTRFGNSPLHFGNGTRLTVT.

The chain recombines TRBV2 with TRBJ1-1; D unresolved. CDR1 is SNHLY, CDR2 FYNNEI, per germline. This CDR3 spans 14 amino acids. Trimming shortened V by 4 bases and J by 0 bases, and 9 bases separated the two germline ends. The CDR3, as DNA: TGTGCCAGCAGTGTAGGACTTATGAACACTGAAGCTTTCTTT. Protein: CASSVGLMNTEAFF.